Presented here are 24 T cell receptor beta chains from one specimen sequenced in a study of T cells in localized non-small cell lung cancer (dated by TCRdb to 2020 to 2021). Preparation of the library involved the immunoSEQ multiplex PCR assay. The table was pulled from immuneACCESS by TCRdb, which kept in-frame rearrangements only. Such tables lose some clones; where checked, under half of the loss comes from unresolved V genes, and the rest has no known cause. Present in this sample are 7,000 to 8,500 clones, 23% of which were seen just once. Just over 3.5% of the sample lies in the top ten. The sample here was lung tumor tissue, taken before any cancer treatment. Receptor source: a man aged 35-69 years with stage III squamous cell lung carcinoma.

DNA for the CDR3: TGTGCCAGCAGCCGACTCTCGGGGCCCTATGGCTACACCTTC. Its protein product is CASSRLSGPYGYTF. The genes are TRBV28 and TRBJ1-2; tentatively, D is TRBD1 (5 bases). The V end was cut by 6 bases, the J end by 4 bases, with 15 bases between. This CDR3 has 14 residues. Germline V gives CDR1 MDHEN, CDR2 SYDVKM.

This clone has more than one count but fewer than ten. The chain is built from TRBV6-8 and TRBJ2-7; TRBD2 matches at 11 bases. CDR3 length: 17 amino acids. Germline trimming cut 0 bases from V and 0 bases from J; bases unmatched to any gene: 4. Germline CDR1 reads MNHGY; CDR2 reads SAAAGT. The CDR3 protein is CASSYSKGLADSYEQYF. The DNA for the CDR3 is TGTGCCAGCAGTTACTCGAAGGGACTAGCGGACTCCTACGAGCAGTACTTC.

CDR3 protein: CASSWVEETQYF. The CDR3 bases are TGTGCCAGCAGCTGGGTCGAAGAGACCCAGTACTTC. The chain combines TRBV6-8 with TRBJ2-5, with unresolved D. Germline assignment: CDR1 MNHGY and CDR2 SAAAGT. The germline V and J ends were trimmed by 6 bases and 3 bases, with 8 bases remaining between them. The CDR3 consists of 12 residues.

J is TRBJ1-6 and V is TRBV30; TRBD1 matches at 7 bases. The length of the CDR3 is 13 residues. CDR1 GTSNPN and CDR2 SVGIG come from the germline V gene (reference sequence). J was trimmed by 9 bases and V by 5 bases; bases with no gene match: 7. The CDR3 region has the DNA TGTGCCTGGGAAGACAGGGTTGGTTCACCCCTCCACTTT. Its protein product is CAWEDRVGSPLHF.

This clone was counted a few times. One end of the junction varies from germline; a read error may be responsible. The chain couples TRBV11-3 to TRBJ2-7, with 14 bases fitting TRBD2. The CDR3 is 14 amino acids. Germline V lookup: CDR1 SGHNT, CDR2 YENEEA. The DNA of the CDR3 is TGTGCCAGCAGCCCCGGGACTAGCGGGGGCCTCAGTTATTTC. Its translation is CASSPGTSGGLSYF.

This clone was picked up a small number of times. The V and J genes are TRBV9 and TRBJ2-7; the D gene is possibly TRBD1 (7 bases). V was cut by 0 bases and J by 4 bases, with 14 bases left in between. Germline V gives CDR1 SGDLS, CDR2 YYNGEE. The CDR3 is 15 amino acids. DNA for the CDR3: TGTGCCAGCAGCGTAGGGCCAGGGGGGATTTACGAGCAGTACTTC. Its translation is CASSVGPGGIYEQYF. Based on the CDR3 plus reference TRBV9 and TRBJ2-7, the full variable domain is DSGVTQTPKHLITATGQRVTLRCSPRSGDLSVYWYQQSLDQGLQFLIQYYNGEERAKGNILERFSAQQFPDLHSELNLSSLELGDSALYFCASSVGPGGIYEQYFGPGTRLTVT.

This clone appeared a few times. V gene TRBV6-8 combines with J gene TRBJ2-7, with 11 bases matching TRBD2. The CDR3 consists of 15 residues. Trimming took 6 bases from V and 1 from J; bases not matched to a gene: 5. The germline CDR1 and CDR2 sequences are MNHGY and SAAAGT. The CDR3 DNA reads as TGTGCCAGCAGGTATACTAGCGGGGGATCCTACGAGCAGTACTTC. Translated: CASRYTSGGSYEQYF.

The V gene is TRBV28, the J gene TRBJ1-2; no clear D gene. CDR3 size: 12 residues. V lost 5 bases and J 7 bases, leaving 11 bases between the germline ends. CDR1 is MDHEN, CDR2 SYDVKM, per germline. The CDR3 bases are TGTGCCAGCAGTCCCTTCTCTATTGGCTACACCTTC. This translates into CASSPFSIGYTF.

In its sample, this clone ranks as medium-sized (0.01 to 0.1%). The chain links TRBV6-8 to TRBJ2-3; D might be TRBD1 or TRBD2, each matching 6 bases. Germline V gene sequence: CDR1 MNHGY, CDR2 SAAAGT. The CDR3 is made up of 13 amino acids. V was trimmed by 11 bases and J by 2 bases, leaving 14 bases between them. The CDR3 loop is CAAGGGHTDTQYF. CDR3 DNA: TGTGCCGCAGGTGGGGGGCACACAGATACGCAGTATTTT.

The chain combines TRBV11-3 with TRBJ1-1; perhaps TRBD1 as D (6 bases). With 7 bases removed from V and 6 bases from J, the gap between germline ends came to 21 bases. There are 15 residues in the CDR3. Per germline, CDR1 SGHNT and CDR2 YENEEA. CDR3 DNA: TGTGCCAGCACCTTGCGAGCGGACAGTAGGTCTGAAGCTTTCTTT. Its translation is CASTLRADSRSEAFF.

This clone appeared many times. The gene calls are TRBV6-8 and TRBJ2-7, with TRBD1 matching over 7 bases. V dropped 0 bases and J dropped 2; count of bases not matched to a gene: 10. The germline CDR1 and CDR2 sequences are MNHGY and SAAAGT. This CDR3 is 17 amino acids long. For the CDR3, the DNA is TGTGCCAGCAGTTACTCGCCCACAGGGGCCGGACCCTACGAGCAGTACTTC. Translating gives CASSYSPTGAGPYEQYF.

This clone was detected only a few times. The J gene is TRBJ1-6, the V gene TRBV9, with D perhaps TRBD1 (5 bases). The CDR3 has 15 amino acids. V lost 5 bases to trimming and J lost 5 bases, with 14 bases between them. Germline CDR1 and CDR2: SGDLS and YYNGEE. CDR3 sequence: CASRGTPFDNSPLHF. In DNA, the CDR3 is TGTGCCAGCAGAGGGACCCCCTTTGATAATTCACCCCTCCACTTT.

In this sample, this clone turned up many times. CDR3: CASRRRGGGPPNTGELFF. The DNA of the CDR3 is TGTGCCAGCAGGCGGAGAGGGGGCGGGCCTCCGAACACCGGGGAGCTGTTTTTT. The rearrangement uses TRBV11-3 and TRBJ2-2; 7 nucleotides align to TRBD1. J lost 0 bases, V lost 6 bases, and 13 bases had no gene match. This CDR3 spans 18 amino acids. In germline, CDR1 is SGHNT, CDR2 YENEEA.

This clone appeared a few times. This rearrangement joins TRBV9 to TRBJ2-3; tentative D call: TRBD1 (5 bases). Germline V gives CDR1 SGDLS, CDR2 YYNGEE. V was pared by 2 bases and J by 2 bases, with 12 bases between. This CDR3 region has 15 residues. The CDR3 DNA sequence: TGTGCCAGCAGCGTCACAATACAGGTCACAGATACGCAGTATTTT. Translating gives CASSVTIQVTDTQYF.

V usage is TRBV28 and J usage is TRBJ2-5; D unclear. Trimming took 5 bases from V and 3 from J, leaving 13 bases between them. This CDR3 is built from 14 residues. Germline CDR1 and CDR2: MDHEN and SYDVKM. CDR3 DNA: TGTGCCAGCAGTATATTTTCCGGAAAAGAGACCCAGTACTTC. It encodes CASSIFSGKETQYF. Full variable domain (outside the CDR3, taken from reference TRBV28 and TRBJ2-5): DVKVTQSSRYLVKRTGEKVFLECVQDMDHENMFWYRQDPGLGLRLIYFSYDVKMKEKGDIPEGYSVSREKKERFSLILESASTNQTSMYLCASSIFSGKETQYFGPGTRLLVL.

In this sample, this clone is medium-sized. CDR3 coding DNA: TGCGCCAGCAGCGAAGGATGGGAACAGACTGAAGCTTTCTTT. Translation gives CASSEGWEQTEAFF. This chain connects TRBV4-1 to TRBJ1-1; no clear D. In germline, CDR1 is MGHRA, CDR2 YSYEKL. This CDR3 spans 14 amino acids. The germline V and J ends were trimmed by 5 bases and 5 bases, with 15 bases remaining between them.

The chain joins TRBV6-8 to TRBJ1-5; D gene unclear. V lost 5 bases to trimming and J lost 0 bases, with 14 bases between them. CDR3 length: 16 amino acids. Germline CDR1 and CDR2: MNHGY and SAAAGT. The CDR3 sequence: CASSPWIAPSNQPQHF. DNA of the CDR3: TGTGCCAGCAGTCCATGGATAGCCCCTAGCAATCAGCCCCAGCATTTT.

V usage is TRBV6-8 and J usage is TRBJ1-1, with unresolved D. The germline CDR1 and CDR2 sequences are MNHGY and SAAAGT. The V end lost 2 bases, the J end lost 6 bases, and 10 bases lay between the germline ends. The CDR3 runs 13 residues. CDR3 residues: CASSYRAGAEAFF. As DNA, the CDR3 is TGTGCCAGCAGTTACAGGGCCGGGGCTGAAGCTTTCTTT.

The chain has TRBV15 and TRBJ2-7; tentative D call: TRBD2 (6 bases). V was clipped by 5 bases and J by 0 bases, with 11 bases between them. Germline lookup yields CDR1 LNHNV and CDR2 YYDKDF (reference sequence). The CDR3 consists of 14 residues. This chain's CDR3 is CATSWRDRSYEQYF. The CDR3 region has the DNA TGTGCCACCAGCTGGAGGGACCGCTCCTACGAGCAGTACTTC.

V gene TRBV6-8 combines with J gene TRBJ1-2, with 8 nucleotides matching TRBD1. Germline V gene lookup returns CDR1 MNHGY and CDR2 SAAAGT. The CDR3 contains 13 residues. With V trimmed by 6 bases and J by 3 bases, 3 bases remained unmatched. This CDR3 is CASSIQGDYGYTF. In nucleotides, the CDR3 is TGTGCCAGCAGCATACAGGGGGACTATGGCTACACCTTC.

This clone was recorded a few times. CDR3 residues: CASSLQGTGADHGYTF. For the CDR3, the DNA is TGTGCCAGCAGCCTACAAGGGACAGGGGCCGATCATGGCTACACCTTC. This chain joins TRBV11-3 and TRBJ1-2; the match to TRBD1 covers 10 bases. V was clipped by 5 bases and J by 6 bases; unmatched bases: 12. The CDR3 contains 16 residues. Germline-derived CDR1 and CDR2 are SGHNT and YENEEA.

There are many counts of this clone. This chain links TRBV11-3 with TRBJ2-1; tentative D call: TRBD1 (6 bases). CDR3 length equals 16 residues. V lost 2 bases to trimming and J lost 8 bases, with 19 bases between them. Germline CDR1 and CDR2: SGHNT and YENEEA. The CDR3 here is CASSLFGAGTSDEQFF. The CDR3 region has the DNA TGTGCCAGCAGCTTATTTGGGGCAGGGACATCGGATGAGCAGTTCTTC.

V and J are TRBV30 and TRBJ2-1; possibly TRBD2 for D (5 bases). The germline V and J ends were trimmed by 0 bases and 10 bases, with 19 bases remaining between them. The CDR3 is 15 residues long. CDR1 and CDR2 from the germline V gene are GTSNPN and SVGIG (reference sequence). CDR3 region: CAWSVVGVLLMEQFF. The CDR3 nucleotides read TGTGCCTGGAGTGTAGTCGGGGTTTTATTGATGGAGCAGTTCTTC.

The chain recombines TRBV19 with TRBJ1-6, with D unclear. V was pared by 2 bases and J by 7 bases, with 12 bases between. There are 15 residues in the CDR3. From germline, CDR1 is LNHDA and CDR2 SQIVND (reference sequence). The CDR3 DNA reads as TGTGCCAGTAGTATACAGCTTAAGGTGAATTCACCCCTCCACTTT. Translating it yields CASSIQLKVNSPLHF.